This T cell receptor (gamma chain) was identified in a study of Vδ1+ human thymocytes. Study results and limitations: In the thymus, TRG and TRD repertoires looked highly polyclonal with Gaussian CDR3 lengths. Thymic delta-chain repertoires held 15% to 20% Vdelta2 sequences and few Vdelta3, despite high sort purity.

As to this clone: Antigen specificity is unknown.

Extracted RNA was reverse transcribed into cDNA. Pooled V-gene forward primers with one constant-region reverse primer generated the CDR3 amplicons by multiplex PCR. TCRdb redid the clone calls on the multiplex PCR reads with CATT. This table holds over 25,000 gamma-chain clones, around 20% found once. In germline, CDR1 is EGSTGY, CDR2 YDSYTSSV. The CDR3 totals 15 residues. With V trimmed by 0 bases and J by 1 base, 6 bases remained unmatched. The chain links TRGV4 to TRGJ1 or TRGJ2. The sequence was collected from a boy under two years old who had congenital heart surgery. Sequencing input: Vdelta1+ gamma-delta thymocytes from the thymus. The subset denotes: FACS-sorted CD3+ TCRalphabeta- TCRVdelta1+ TCRVdelta2- thymocytes. The CDR3 DNA sequence: TGTGCCACCTGGGATGGGCTCTCTAATTATTATAAGAAACTCTTT. Encoded protein: CATWDGLSNYYKKLF.